The 20 T cell receptor beta chains listed next were all sequenced from one sample in a study of T cell responses to AZD1222 COVID-19 vaccine. Profiled with immunoSEQ multiplex PCR; TCRdb holds only in-frame clones, not every one. Of roughly 150,000 clones in the sample, 90% to 95% were seen once. The sequencing used peripheral blood, collected 28 days after the second AZD1222 dose. Receptors originate from an adult who received the AZD1222 COVID-19 vaccine.

This sequence joins TRBV6-5 and TRBJ2-3; 8 bases are a match to TRBD1. The V and J ends lost 5 bases and 5 bases, in that order; junction bases with no gene match: 6. Germline V gives CDR1 MNHEY, CDR2 SVGAGI. The CDR3 length is 14 residues. In DNA, the CDR3 is TGTGCCAGCAGTCTCAGGGGGCGAGGAGATACGCAGTATTTT. It codes for CASSLRGRGDTQYF.

This rearrangement joins TRBV5-5 to TRBJ2-2; 8 bases line up with TRBD1. Germline V gives CDR1 SGHKS, CDR2 YYEKEE (reference sequence). The CDR3 length is 15 residues. V lost 0 bases, J lost 5 bases, and 3 bases stayed unmatched. CDR3 residues: CASSLGGQGTGELFF. The CDR3 DNA is TGTGCCAGCAGCTTGGGAGGACAGGGAACCGGGGAGCTGTTTTTT.

This clone was observed a few times. The CDR3 loop reads CASSPPGSMNTEAFF. The CDR3 DNA is TGTGCCAGCAGTCCCCCTGGTAGCATGAACACTGAAGCTTTCTTT. This chain joins TRBV6-5 and TRBJ1-1; no reliable D call. The CDR3 sequence is 15 residues long. Per germline, CDR1 MNHEY and CDR2 SVGAGI. The V and J ends lost 5 bases and 0 bases respectively, with 13 bases between them.

The CDR3 here is CASSPRTVSGNTIYF. The CDR3 DNA is TGTGCCAGCAGCCCCCGGACAGTCTCTGGAAACACCATATATTTT. The chain couples TRBV9 to TRBJ1-3; maybe TRBD1 (6 bases). Trimming took off 4 bases at V and 0 bases at J, with 11 bases between the two ends. Germline CDR1 is SGDLS and CDR2 is YYNGEE. This CDR3 spans 15 amino acids.

This chain links TRBV27 with TRBJ2-1, with TRBD1 as a possible D gene (7 bases). In germline, CDR1 is MNHEY, CDR2 SMNVEV (reference sequence). This CDR3 spans 13 amino acids. V was cut by 7 bases and J by 7 bases, with 14 bases left in between. The CDR3 nucleotides are TGTGCCAGCACCACCCAGGGGGGAAATGAGCAGTTCTTC. This codes for CASTTQGGNEQFF.

This clone was picked up many times. The J gene is TRBJ1-5, the V gene TRBV2; D may be TRBD1 (5 bases). V was clipped by 5 bases and J by 3 bases, with 14 bases between them. CDR3 length equals 15 residues. From germline, CDR1 is SNHLY and CDR2 FYNNEI. CDR3 in amino acids: CASSIQKGPNQPQHF. CDR3 DNA: TGTGCCAGCAGTATACAAAAGGGGCCCAATCAGCCCCAGCATTTT.

This clone was counted between two and nine times. One end of the junction is discordant with germline, which a read error may explain. The CDR3 spells CASSLGPSSGEYGF. The CDR3 DNA is TGTGCCAGCAGCTTAGGGCCTTCTAGCGGAGAATATGGCTTC. The gene calls are TRBV7-2 and TRBJ2-7; 7 nucleotides line up with TRBD2. This CDR3 contains 14 residues. In germline, CDR1 is SGHTA, CDR2 FQGNSA.

The V and J genes are TRBV4-2 and TRBJ2-7; 8 nucleotides match TRBD1. After removal of 4 bases from V and 7 bases from J, the junction contained 12 bases not matched to a gene. The CDR3 sequence is 15 residues long. CDR1 and CDR2 from the germline V gene are LGHNA and YNFKEQ. CDR3 amino acids: CASSPQDRVRGEQYF. The CDR3 nucleotides are TGTGCCAGCAGCCCCCAGGACAGGGTCAGGGGTGAGCAGTACTTC.

The rearrangement joins TRBV7-9 to TRBJ2-2; D is undetermined. Trimming stripped 7 bases from V and 7 bases from J, with 7 bases between. Germline CDR1 and CDR2: SEHNR and FQNEAQ (reference sequence). The CDR3 has 11 residues. CDR3 in amino acids: CASTPLGELFF. The DNA of the CDR3 is TGTGCCAGCACACCTCTCGGGGAGCTGTTTTTT.

The V gene is TRBV9, the J gene TRBJ1-3, with D maybe TRBD1 (6 bases). Germline V lookup: CDR1 SGDLS, CDR2 YYNGEE. This CDR3 comprises 13 residues. Trimming shortened V by 3 bases and J by 2 bases, and 6 bases separated the two germline ends. CDR3 protein: CASSEGAGNTIYF. CDR3 coding DNA: TGTGCCAGCAGCGAGGGGGCTGGAAACACCATATATTTT.

This chain uses TRBV5-8 with TRBJ1-1; no clear D gene. Germline CDR1 and CDR2: SGHTS and YDEGEE. V was pared by 0 bases and J by 0 bases, with 3 bases between. The CDR3 loop spans 13 amino acids. The CDR3 spells CASSLEVNTEAFF. As DNA, the CDR3 is TGTGCCAGCAGCTTGGAAGTGAACACTGAAGCTTTCTTT.

The V gene is TRBV6-4, the J gene TRBJ2-2; 12 nucleotides match TRBD2. With 0 bases clipped from V and 5 bases from J, the junction kept 4 bases outside the gene matches. Germline V gene data show CDR1 as MRHNA and CDR2 as SNTAGT. The CDR3 extends over 17 amino acids. The CDR3 nucleotides read TGTGCCAGCAGTGACTCCACACTAGCGGGAGGAACCGGGGAGCTGTTTTTT. Its translation is CASSDSTLAGGTGELFF.

This chain joins TRBV5-1 and TRBJ1-1, with no clear D. V was shortened by 0 bases and J by 0 bases, with 15 bases between the two germline ends. Germline V gene data show CDR1 as SGHRS and CDR2 as YFSETQ. This CDR3 is 17 amino acids long. CDR3 loop: CASSLDSVRALNTEAFF. Written as DNA, the CDR3 is TGCGCCAGCAGCTTGGATTCGGTACGGGCGCTGAACACTGAAGCTTTCTTT.

The rearrangement joins TRBV10-3 to TRBJ2-1; 7 bases map to TRBD2. Unmatched junction bases numbered 8, after V lost 3 bases and J lost 6 bases. Germline V gives CDR1 ENHRY, CDR2 SYGVKD. This CDR3 is 15 amino acids long. The CDR3 loop reads CAISDAGAGGNEQFF. The CDR3 region has the DNA TGTGCCATCAGTGACGCGGGAGCAGGAGGCAATGAGCAGTTCTTC.

This clone has only a few counts. CDR3 sequence (DNA): TGTGCCAGCAGCCCGGACGTAGCCACGCACACCTTC. It yields the protein CASSPDVATHTF. The rearrangement uses TRBV7-9 and TRBJ1-2; no clear D gene. Germline V gene lookup returns CDR1 SEHNR and CDR2 FQNEAQ (reference sequence). V lost 5 bases to trimming and J lost 12 bases, with 16 bases between them. There are 12 residues in the CDR3.

This CDR3 is CASSPGLSTGELFF. The CDR3 DNA reads TGCGCCAGCAGCCCGGGACTGAGCACCGGGGAGCTGTTTTTT. The rearrangement links TRBV5-1 to TRBJ2-2; D might be TRBD2 (6 bases). There are 14 residues in the CDR3. V was trimmed by 4 bases and J by 4 bases, leaving 11 bases between them. The germline V gene encodes CDR1 SGHRS and CDR2 YFSETQ.

The V call is TRBV5-6, the J call TRBJ2-3, with 11 bases identical to TRBD2. Looked up from germline, CDR1 is SGHDT and CDR2 is YYEEEE. This CDR3 spans 16 amino acids. V was pared by 1 base and J by 2 bases, with 3 bases of the junction left unmatched. The CDR3 DNA follows: TGTGCCAGCAGCTTGCAACTAGCGGGAGACACAGATACGCAGTATTTT. As protein: CASSLQLAGDTDTQYF.

The chain joins TRBV3-1 (or the pseudogene TRBV3-2) to TRBJ1-3, with D possibly matching TRBD1 (5 bases). The CDR3 extends over 17 amino acids. The germline gives CDR1 LGHDT, CDR2 YNNKEL (reference sequence). Trimming cost V 0 bases and J 2 bases, with 14 bases left between them. In nucleotides, the CDR3 is TGTGCCAGCAGCCAAGAAACGGGGGGAAAAACTGGAAACACCATATATTTT. Translating it yields CASSQETGGKTGNTIYF.

The chain links TRBV28 to TRBJ2-3; tentatively, D is TRBD1 (6 bases). Trimming took off 1 base at V and 2 bases at J, with 10 bases between the two ends. CDR1 and CDR2 (germline): MDHEN, SYDVKM. The length of the CDR3 is 15 residues. The CDR3 bases are TGTGCCAGCAGTTTATTTGGACAGTCCACAGATACGCAGTATTTT. It is translated as CASSLFGQSTDTQYF.

J is TRBJ2-1 and V is TRBV25-1; D might be TRBD2 (7 bases). The CDR3 has 14 amino acids. The germline gives CDR1 MGHDK, CDR2 SYGVNS. V lost 7 bases to trimming and J lost 0 bases, with 10 bases between them. The CDR3 here is CASKAGHSYNEQFF. CDR3 DNA sequence: TGTGCCAGCAAAGCGGGACACTCCTACAATGAGCAGTTCTTC. The entire variable domain, with the rest obtained from reference TRBV25-1 and TRBJ2-1, is as follows: EADIYQTPRYLVIGTGKKITLECSQTMGHDKMYWYQQDPGMELHLIHYSYGVNSTEKGDLSSESTVSRIRTEHFPLTLESARPSHTSQYLCASKAGHSYNEQFFGPGTRLTVL.